This T cell receptor (beta chain) came from a study of beta chain features in type 1 diabetes. Looking at the study overall: Comparable age, gender and cell yields were observed in patients relative to healthy donors. Whole-study results and caveats: The question of HLA type influencing TCRB rearrangement was one that remained unresolved here.

Every bit of the isolated RNA underwent reverse transcription, so sequencing read expressed TCRB transcripts. Clones were read by immunoSEQ multiplex PCR, and TCRdb kept only the in-frame ones, dropping some. The table shows about 410,000 clones, with more than 11% occurring only once. Germline lookup yields CDR1 SGHAT and CDR2 FQDESV (reference sequence). Germline trimming cut 1 base from V and 4 bases from J; bases unmatched to any gene: 6. The CDR3 is 16 residues long. It was one heparinised blood draw, averaging roughly 100 mL, that each donor gave. CD4+ cells of the naive, central memory, regulatory and stem cell-like memory types were sorted via CD45RO/CCR7/CD25/CD127/CD95/CD27. This clone was observed a handful of times. Its antigen is still unknown.

The V and J genes are TRBV11-1 and TRBJ2-2; 7 bases fit TRBD2. The clonotype comes from a man between 25 and 39 years old in good health. The sample consisted of naive CD4+ T cells from blood. CDR3 nucleotide sequence: TGTGCCAGCAGCTTAGAGGTTAGCGGGCTCACCGGGGAGCTGTTTTTT. As protein: CASSLEVSGLTGELFF.